The 26 T cell receptor beta chains given below trace back to one sample, sequenced in a study of cytotoxic CD8 clonotypes in ibrutinib-treated CLL. This table comes from immunoSEQ multiplex PCR, and its TCRdb copy is limited to in-frame clones, with some not included. This table holds approximately 320,000 clones, 67% found once. The sample consisted of PBMCs, taken after 36 months of ibrutinib treatment. These receptors originate from a human donor with chronic lymphocytic leukemia.

This chain connects TRBV10-3 to TRBJ2-3, with D perhaps assigned TRBD1 or TRBD2 (6 bases each). The CDR3 has 17 amino acids. Germline loops: CDR1 ENHRY, CDR2 SYGVKD. Trimming shortened V by 6 bases and J by 1 base, and 20 bases separated the two germline ends. CDR3 sequence (DNA): TGTGCCATCAGCGAGGGGGGCAGGGGAGTGGGCACAGATACGCAGTATTTT. Protein: CAISEGGRGVGTDTQYF.

This sequence joins TRBV29-1 and TRBJ2-3, with a possible D match to TRBD1 (5 bases). Germline V gene sequence: CDR1 SQVTM, CDR2 ANQGSEA. This CDR3 spans 13 amino acids. The germline V and J ends were trimmed by 7 bases and 4 bases, with 15 bases remaining between them. The CDR3: CSGGSQWADTQYF. The CDR3 DNA sequence: TGCAGCGGGGGCAGTCAGTGGGCAGATACGCAGTATTTT.

The V and J genes are TRBV2 and TRBJ1-2, with 7 bases lining up with TRBD1. The CDR3 is 15 residues long. CDR1 SNHLY and CDR2 FYNNEI come from the germline V gene. After removal of 3 bases from V and 0 bases from J, the junction contained 4 bases not matched to a gene. DNA of the CDR3: TGTGCCAGCAGTGATGACGGGACAGCTAACTATGGCTACACCTTC. This sequence encodes CASSDDGTANYGYTF.

The rearrangement uses TRBV27 and TRBJ2-7, with 11 bases that match TRBD2. V shed 10 bases and J 4 bases; nucleotides not matched to a gene: 6. The CDR3 loop spans 13 amino acids. Looked up from germline, CDR1 is MNHEY and CDR2 is SMNVEV (reference sequence). In DNA, the CDR3 is TGTGCCACCGCCTCTAGCGGGAGGTACGAGCAGTACTTC. It yields the protein CATASSGRYEQYF.

The chain links TRBV6-6 to TRBJ1-2; D call uncertain. The CDR3 length is 12 residues. V shed 5 bases and J shed 6 bases, with 10 bases lying between them. CDR1 is MNHNY, CDR2 SVGAGI, per germline (reference sequence). The CDR3, as DNA: TGTGCCAGCAGTCCAGACGCCGATGGCTACACCTTC. Residues: CASSPDADGYTF.

This chain links TRBV5-1 with TRBJ2-3, with TRBD1 matching over 7 bases. CDR1 is SGHRS and CDR2 is YFSETQ in the germline V gene. The V gene end was trimmed by 0 bases and the J gene end by 5 bases; junction bases not matched to a gene: 3. CDR3 length equals 14 residues. The CDR3 bases are TGCGCCAGCAGCTTGGGACAGGGTTTAGATACGCAGTATTTT. It yields the protein CASSLGQGLDTQYF. Based on the CDR3 plus reference TRBV5-1 and TRBJ2-3, the full variable domain is KAGVTQTPRYLIKTRGQQVTLSCSPISGHRSVSWYQQTPGQGLQFLFEYFSETQRNKGNFPGRFSGRQFSNSRSEMNVSTLELGDSALYLCASSLGQGLDTQYFGPGTRLTVL.

The rearrangement uses TRBV2 and TRBJ2-7; D is unresolved. CDR3 length equals 14 residues. Deletions cut 0 bases from V and 6 bases from J, with 12 bases between. The germline gives CDR1 SNHLY, CDR2 FYNNEI. The CDR3 DNA is TGTGCCAGCAGTGAAGCAATTAGTCGGACCGAGCAGTACTTC. It yields the protein CASSEAISRTEQYF. Variable domain in full (rest from reference TRBV2 and TRBJ2-7): EPEVTQTPSHQVTQMGQEVILRCVPISNHLYFYWYRQILGQKVEFLVSFYNNEISEKSEIFDDQFSVERPDGSNFTLKIRSTKLEDSAMYFCASSEAISRTEQYFGPGTRLTVT.

The chain recombines TRBV5-1 with TRBJ1-2; TRBD1 matches at 9 bases. The ends lost 3 bases at V and 10 bases at J; junction bases unmatched: 4. Per the germline V gene, CDR1 is SGHRS and CDR2 is YFSETQ. The length of the CDR3 is 12 residues. The CDR3 reads CASSWTGVDYTF. CDR3 sequence (DNA): TGCGCCAGCAGCTGGACAGGGGTTGACTACACCTTC.

With regard to this clone: A read error is possible here, since a much larger clone lies one base away. This chain connects TRBV7-8 to TRBJ2-7; a weak D match, TRBD1 (5 bases). Deletions cut 0 bases from V and 3 bases from J, with 6 bases between. CDR1 and CDR2 (germline): SGHVS, FQNEAQ. The CDR3 has 13 residues. This CDR3 reads CASSLATDYEQYF. In DNA form, the CDR3 reads TGTGCCAGCAGCTTAGCGACAGACTACGAGCAGTACTTC.

This sequence joins TRBV6-5 and TRBJ1-5; D gene unclear. The CDR3 extends over 10 amino acids. V shed 3 bases and J shed 6 bases, with 0 bases lying between them. Germline CDR1 is MNHEY and CDR2 is SVGAGI. CDR3: CASSYQPQHF. The CDR3 bases are TGTGCCAGCAGTTATCAGCCCCAGCATTTT.

V is TRBV7-8 and J is TRBJ2-7; TRBD1 agrees at 8 bases. V lost 0 bases, J lost 2 bases, and 6 bases stayed unmatched. Germline V gene data show CDR1 as SGHVS and CDR2 as FQNEAQ. The CDR3 runs to 16 residues. CDR3: CASSLAKTGVPYEQYF. CDR3 DNA sequence: TGTGCCAGCAGCTTAGCGAAGACAGGGGTCCCCTACGAGCAGTACTTC.

This clone was seen only a few times. The chain joins TRBV28 to TRBJ1-2; D is ambiguous. Germline CDR1 is MDHEN and CDR2 is SYDVKM. This CDR3 has 11 amino acids. V was shortened by 7 bases and J by 2 bases, with 5 bases between the two germline ends. For the CDR3, the DNA is TGTGCCAGCAATGGAAACTATGGCTACACCTTC. Amino acid sequence: CASNGNYGYTF.

This chain links TRBV7-9 with TRBJ2-1; 11 positions agree with TRBD2. The V and J ends lost 4 bases and 6 bases, in that order; junction bases with no gene match: 8. CDR1 SEHNR and CDR2 FQNEAQ come from the germline V gene (reference sequence). The length of the CDR3 is 16 residues. The CDR3 coding sequence is TGTGCCAGCAGCTGGGTACTAGCGGGGGCCTTCAATGAGCAGTTCTTC. Protein product: CASSWVLAGAFNEQFF.

The chain couples TRBV15 to TRBJ1-5; D call uncertain. V lost 1 base, J lost 2 bases, and 9 bases lay in between. This CDR3 is 15 amino acids long. CDR1 and CDR2 (germline): LNHNV, YYDKDF (reference sequence). DNA of the CDR3: TGTGCCACCAGCAGAGTAGTCTTGGGCAATCAGCCCCAGCATTTT. It translates to CATSRVVLGNQPQHF.

Only a few counts were recorded for this clone. The rearrangement uses TRBV18 and TRBJ1-2; 9 positions agree with TRBD1. Per the germline V gene, CDR1 is KGHSH and CDR2 is LQKENI. This CDR3 spans 12 amino acids. V dropped 5 bases and J dropped 6; count of bases not matched to a gene: 1. CDR3 DNA: TGTGCCAGCTCAGACAGGGGGAATGGCTACACCTTC. The encoded protein is CASSDRGNGYTF.

The chain joins TRBV6-1 to TRBJ2-7, with TRBD2 matching 10 bases. V gave up 6 bases and J gave up 4 bases; unmatched junction bases: 3. The CDR3 consists of 13 residues. The germline V gene has CDR1 MNHNS and CDR2 SASEGT. As DNA, the CDR3 is TGTGCCAGCAGCCTGACTAGCGGGTACGAGCAGTACTTC. Its translation is CASSLTSGYEQYF.

This clone occurred a few times. V gene TRBV7-6 combines with J gene TRBJ1-1, with D hard to call. This CDR3 is 14 amino acids long. The V end lost 5 bases, the J end lost 1 base, and 11 bases lay between the germline ends. Germline V gives CDR1 SGHVS, CDR2 FNYEAQ. The CDR3 sequence: CASSQGRTNTEAFF. CDR3 coding DNA: TGTGCCAGCAGCCAAGGACGGACGAACACTGAAGCTTTCTTT.

This chain joins TRBV15 and TRBJ1-3, with D possibly matching TRBD1 (6 bases). This CDR3 contains 17 residues. The germline CDR1 and CDR2 sequences are LNHNV and YYDKDF (reference sequence). Between the trimmed V and J ends, which lost 0 bases and 4 bases, there was a span of 16 bases. The CDR3 DNA reads as TGTGCCACCAGCAGAGATTTAGTGGGGGCGCACGGAAACACCATATATTTT. Its translation: CATSRDLVGAHGNTIYF.

The V and J genes are TRBV2 and TRBJ1-5, with D possibly TRBD1 on 5 matching bases. Germline values: CDR1 SNHLY, CDR2 FYNNEI. CDR3 length: 14 amino acids. Deletions cut 5 bases from V and 5 bases from J, with 13 bases between. The CDR3 loop is CASSLDNPHQPQHF. CDR3 DNA sequence: TGTGCCAGCAGTCTGGACAATCCCCATCAGCCCCAGCATTTT.

The chain combines TRBV5-6 with TRBJ2-7; D might be TRBD1 (7 bases). Deletions cut 0 bases from V and 1 base from J, with 17 bases between. The CDR3 has 17 residues. Germline CDR1 is SGHDT and CDR2 is YYEEEE. This CDR3 reads CASSLARQGLASYEQYF. The CDR3 region has the DNA TGTGCCAGCAGCTTGGCGCGACAGGGCCTAGCGTCCTACGAGCAGTACTTC.

J is TRBJ2-2 and V is TRBV9, with a tentative D call TRBD1 (5 bases). Germline V gene data show CDR1 as SGDLS and CDR2 as YYNGEE. Trimming took 4 bases from V and 7 from J, leaving 14 bases between them. The CDR3 extends over 14 amino acids. CDR3 amino acids: CASSTDTFGGELFF. In nucleotides, the CDR3 is TGTGCCAGCAGCACGGACACGTTCGGCGGGGAGCTGTTTTTT.

This rearrangement joins TRBV6-6 to TRBJ2-3; tentative D call: TRBD2 (5 bases). The CDR3 sequence is 16 residues long. Germline V gene data show CDR1 as MNHNY and CDR2 as SVGAGI (reference sequence). V was trimmed by 5 bases and J by 0 bases, leaving 15 bases between them. The CDR3 sequence is CASSPTLAPSTDTQYF. In DNA, the CDR3 is TGTGCCAGCAGTCCAACCCTAGCACCTAGCACAGATACGCAGTATTTT.

This clone has a handful of counts. The chain has TRBV5-1 and TRBJ2-2, with D unclear. This CDR3 contains 16 residues. Per the germline V gene, CDR1 is SGHRS and CDR2 is YFSETQ. Trimming took 3 bases from V and 1 from J, leaving 13 bases between them. In DNA form, the CDR3 reads TGCGCCAGCAGCTCCGATGGAGCTTTGAACACCGGGGAGCTGTTTTTT. Its translation: CASSSDGALNTGELFF.

A word on this clone: The sample contains more than one DNA sequence encoding this CDR3. The V gene is TRBV5-1, the J gene TRBJ1-2; D remains unclear. Trimming stripped 0 bases from V and 0 bases from J, with 6 bases between. In germline, CDR1 is SGHRS, CDR2 YFSETQ. CDR3 length equals 14 residues. Here the CDR3 DNA reads TGCGCCAGCAGCTTGGGCGGCGCTAACTATGGCTACACCTTC. It is translated as CASSLGGANYGYTF.

This clone was counted a single time. This rearrangement joins TRBV19 to TRBJ2-7, with D possibly matching TRBD2 (5 bases). Germline V lookup: CDR1 LNHDA, CDR2 SQIVND (reference sequence). This CDR3 has 13 residues. Trimming took off 5 bases at V and 2 bases at J, with 10 bases between the two ends. Written as DNA, the CDR3 is TGTGCCAGTAGTGCCGGACTTCCCTACGAGCAGTACTTC. As protein: CASSAGLPYEQYF.

This sequence joins TRBV19 and TRBJ2-5; D might be TRBD1 (6 bases). Per the germline V gene, CDR1 is LNHDA and CDR2 is SQIVND (reference sequence). Trimming left V 1 base short and J 3 bases short, with 15 bases between. This CDR3 comprises 16 residues. The CDR3 DNA follows: TGTGCCAGTAGTATAGGAATAGCACAGGGTGAAGAGACCCAGTACTTC. Its translation is CASSIGIAQGEETQYF.